This T cell receptor beta chain was found in a study of T-cell reconstitution after alpha-beta-depleted transplantation in children. Overall study findings and caveats: One year after transplant, T-cell counts and diversity came mostly from newly produced T cells. Several hundred graft clones that had expanded were reportedly the source of alpha-beta T cells about two months after transplant.

The sample holds many counts of this clonotype. Its cognate antigen is unknown. The TCRbeta library was prepared with unique molecular identifiers. TCRdb reanalysed the PCR reads using MiXCR and keeps one entry per CDR3 protein. The sample carries around 670,000 distinct CDR3 sequences, under 15% recorded once. The CDR3 is 12 residues long. The germline V and J ends were trimmed by 3 bases and 3 bases, with 8 bases remaining between them. Germline CDR1 reads SQVTM; CDR2 reads ANQGSEA. V is TRBV29-1 and J is TRBJ1-2; D is undetermined. Here the sequenced sample was PBMCs, taken before TCRalphabeta/CD19-depleted stem cell transplant. This sequence originates from a girl aged 2 to 9 with congenital amegakaryocytic thrombocytopenia, due to receive a stem cell transplant. The CDR3 reads CSVERQHYGYTF. The CDR3 bases are TGCAGCGTTGAGCGGCAGCACTATGGCTACACCTTC. Drawing the rest from reference TRBV29-1 and TRBJ1-2, the complete variable domain is SAVISQKPSRDICQRGTSLTIQCQVDSQVTMMFWYRQQPGQSLTLIATANQGSEATYESGFVIDKFPISRPNLTFSTLTVSNMSPEDSSIYLCSVERQHYGYTFGSGTRLTVV.